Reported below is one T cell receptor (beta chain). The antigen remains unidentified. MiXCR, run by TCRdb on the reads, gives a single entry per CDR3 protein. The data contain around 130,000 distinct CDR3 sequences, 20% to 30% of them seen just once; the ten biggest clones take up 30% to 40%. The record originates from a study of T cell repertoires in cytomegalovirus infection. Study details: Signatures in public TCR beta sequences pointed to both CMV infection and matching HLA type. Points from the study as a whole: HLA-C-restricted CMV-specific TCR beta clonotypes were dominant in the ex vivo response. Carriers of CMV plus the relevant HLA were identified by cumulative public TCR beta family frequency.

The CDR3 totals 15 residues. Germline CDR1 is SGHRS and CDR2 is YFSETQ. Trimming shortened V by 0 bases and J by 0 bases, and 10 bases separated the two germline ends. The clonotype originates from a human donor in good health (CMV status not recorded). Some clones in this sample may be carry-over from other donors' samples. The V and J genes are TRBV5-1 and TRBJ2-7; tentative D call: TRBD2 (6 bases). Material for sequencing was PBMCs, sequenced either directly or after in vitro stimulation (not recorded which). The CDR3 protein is CASSLASASSYEQYF. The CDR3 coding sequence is TGCGCCAGCAGCTTGGCTAGCGCTAGCTCCTACGAGCAGTACTTC. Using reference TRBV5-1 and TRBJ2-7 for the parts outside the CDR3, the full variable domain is KAGVTQTPRYLIKTRGQQVTLSCSPISGHRSVSWYQQTPGQGLQFLFEYFSETQRNKGNFPGRFSGRQFSNSRSEMNVSTLELGDSALYLCASSLASASSYEQYFGPGTRLTVT.